This entry lists 2 T cell receptor beta chains sequenced from one sample in a study of spatial heterogeneity in lung cancer. Study-level points and caveats: It was found that expanded intratumoral alpha and beta TCR counts tracked tumor mutation counts.

This sample's time point: sample taken at primary tumor resection. TCRdb re-derived calls from the 5' RACE reads in MiXCR, one entry per CDR3 protein. The table records about 7,900 distinct CDR3 sequences, around 7% of them present only once. These receptors have no identified antigens. Source: lung tumor tissue, taken at surgery. The receptors stem from a female donor with early-stage non-small cell lung cancer.

This clonotype was detected many times. CDR3 residues: CASSQSRGNGYTF. In DNA, the CDR3 is TGTGCCAGCAGCCAGAGTCGGGGCAATGGCTACACCTTC. This chain uses TRBV3-1 with TRBJ1-2; D is perhaps TRBD1 (5 bases). This CDR3 is built from 13 residues. Trimming left V 3 bases short and J 6 bases short, with 11 bases between. Germline values: CDR1 LGHDT, CDR2 YNNKEL (reference sequence).

In this sample, this clonotype turned up many times. This rearrangement joins TRBV29-1 to TRBJ1-1; weak D call: TRBD1 (5 bases). Germline assignment: CDR1 SQVTM and CDR2 ANQGSEA. The length of the CDR3 is 15 residues. The V gene lost 7 bases and the J gene lost 0 bases, with 18 bases spanning the gap. CDR3 loop: CSGRSGWGMNTEAFF. CDR3 in DNA: TGCAGCGGTAGGTCCGGGTGGGGGATGAACACTGAAGCTTTCTTT.